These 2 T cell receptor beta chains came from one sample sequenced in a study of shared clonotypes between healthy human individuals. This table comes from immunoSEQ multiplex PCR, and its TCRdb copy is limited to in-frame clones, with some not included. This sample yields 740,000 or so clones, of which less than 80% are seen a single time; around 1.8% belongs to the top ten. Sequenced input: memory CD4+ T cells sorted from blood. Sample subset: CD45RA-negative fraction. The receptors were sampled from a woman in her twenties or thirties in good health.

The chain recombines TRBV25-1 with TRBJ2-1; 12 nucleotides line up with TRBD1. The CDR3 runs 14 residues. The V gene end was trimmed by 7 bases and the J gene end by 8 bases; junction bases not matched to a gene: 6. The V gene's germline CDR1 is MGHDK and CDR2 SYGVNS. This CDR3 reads CASISGTGGHEQFF. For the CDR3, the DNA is TGTGCCAGCATCTCCGGGACAGGGGGCCATGAGCAGTTCTTC.

CDR3 bases: TGTGCCAGCAGTTTAGGGGTTTCTAGCACAGATACGCAGTATTTT. It specifies CASSLGVSSTDTQYF. The V call is TRBV27, the J call TRBJ2-3; D remains unclear. V lost 2 bases, J lost 0 bases, and 9 bases lay in between. The germline CDR1 and CDR2 sequences are MNHEY and SMNVEV (reference sequence). This CDR3 spans 15 amino acids.